These 6 T cell receptor beta chains came from one sample sequenced in a study of T cell responses to AZD1222 COVID-19 vaccine. Only in-frame clones appear in the TCRdb table, and some are missing; sequencing was by immunoSEQ multiplex PCR. The sample has 130,000 to 150,000 clones; roughly 90% are singletons. The sample was peripheral blood, taken on day 0 of AZD1222 vaccination. These TCRs come from an adult in good health.

The chain couples TRBV23-1 to TRBJ2-5; no clear D gene. TRBV23-1 is placed among ORFs of uncertain function. The CDR3 covers 13 residues. The ends were cut back, 2 bases at V and 5 bases at J, with 9 bases in the middle. This CDR3 is CASSQALMETQYF. CDR3 nucleotide sequence: TGCGCCAGCAGTCAAGCCCTGATGGAGACCCAGTACTTC.

The chain carries TRBV20-1 and TRBJ1-1; D gene uncertain. The CDR3 runs to 11 residues. CDR1 and CDR2 from the germline V gene are DFQATT and SNEGSKA (reference sequence). Trimming took 3 bases from V and 5 from J, leaving 7 bases between them. This CDR3 is CSARGETEAFF. Here the CDR3 DNA reads TGCAGTGCTAGGGGCGAGACTGAAGCTTTCTTT.

The genes are TRBV19 and TRBJ1-1; D remains ambiguous. The CDR3 covers 14 residues. CDR1 is LNHDA and CDR2 is SQIVND in the germline V gene (reference sequence). Trimming cost V 5 bases and J 3 bases, with 13 bases left between them. The CDR3 region has the DNA TGTGCCAGTAGTGGGCGGAGAAGCGACACTGAAGCTTTCTTT. Protein: CASSGRRSDTEAFF.

This clone was seen only once. J is TRBJ1-2 and V is TRBV11-2; D is unresolved. Trimming pared 4 bases from V and 0 bases from J, leaving 15 bases between. Germline CDR1 SGHAT, CDR2 FQNNGV. The CDR3 sequence is 16 residues long. The CDR3 is CASSSIGRLANYGYTF. The CDR3 DNA is TGTGCCAGCAGCTCCATTGGCCGCTTAGCTAACTATGGCTACACCTTC.

The chain employs TRBV20-1 and TRBJ1-1; 7 nucleotides align to TRBD1. Germline V gene data show CDR1 as DFQATT and CDR2 as SNEGSKA (reference sequence). After removal of 6 bases from V and 6 bases from J, the junction contained 4 bases not matched to a gene. This CDR3 comprises 11 residues. The chain's CDR3 is CSAYRGAEAFF. In nucleotides, the CDR3 is TGCAGTGCGTACAGGGGCGCTGAAGCTTTCTTT.

The rearrangement links TRBV6-1 to TRBJ1-5; no clear D. This CDR3 region has 17 residues. V was clipped by 1 base and J by 0 bases, with 13 bases between them. Germline values: CDR1 MNHNS, CDR2 SASEGT. The CDR3 nucleotides are TGTGCCAGCAGTGAAGGCTTCGCGGGGATTAGCAATCAGCCCCAGCATTTT. It codes for CASSEGFAGISNQPQHF.